These 15 T cell receptor beta chains were sequenced from one sample in a study of tumor and adjacent non-tumor tissue in lung cancer. RNA was extracted from bulk tissue without any cell sorting. TCRbeta libraries were built with three rounds of nested PCR, modified from ARM-PCR. MiXCR, applied by TCRdb to the multiplex PCR reads, yields one record per CDR3 protein. Of some 90,000 distinct CDR3 sequences in the sample, approximately 57% are singletons; the top ten hold roughly 14%. Material for sequencing was lung tumor tissue. The receptors derive from a man aged 70-80 years with non-small cell lung cancer.

This clonotype was observed many times. The chain employs TRBV12-3 or TRBV12-4 and TRBJ2-7; D possibly matches TRBD1 or TRBD2 (5 bases each). V dropped 6 bases and J dropped 6 bases, with 12 bases sitting between them. The CDR3 runs 12 residues. This CDR3 reads CASRGPVGEQYF. DNA for the CDR3: TGTGCCAGCAGGGGACCAGTGGGCGAGCAGTACTTC.

This clonotype was observed many times. V gene TRBV24-1 combines with J gene TRBJ2-7; D is ambiguous. CDR3 length: 13 amino acids. V was cut by 8 bases and J by 5 bases, with 15 bases left in between. The germline CDR1 and CDR2 sequences are KGHDR and SFDVKD. Written as DNA, the CDR3 is TGTGCCACCAAGGCAGGCGATGACCACGAGCAGTACTTC. Protein: CATKAGDDHEQYF.

About this clonotype itself: The CDR3 ends on some other residue instead of the conserved phenylalanine or tryptophan, so this is likely a read error. The chain is built from TRBV2 and TRBJ2-2, with D perhaps TRBD2 (6 bases). From germline, CDR1 is SNHLY and CDR2 FYNNEI. This CDR3 comprises 15 residues. For the CDR3, the DNA is TGTCCCAGCAGTCTCCGGGAGTCAACCACCGGGGAGCTGTTTTAT. Translating it yields CPSSLRESTTGELFY.

This clonotype was detected only a few times. The germline gene is not matched at one end of the junction; a read error may be the cause. The chain employs TRBV11-2 and TRBJ2-7; no reliable D call. CDR1 is SGHAT, CDR2 FQNNGV, per germline. The CDR3 totals 11 residues. CDR3: CAGSPTYEQYF. The CDR3 DNA follows: TGTGCCGGCAGCCCAACCTACGAGCAGTACTTC.

This clonotype was detected a few times. A much larger clone sits a single nucleotide away, making a read error possible. The chain uses TRBV4-2 and TRBJ2-1; TRBD2 matches 11 bases. This CDR3 region has 16 residues. Germline V gene data show CDR1 as LGHNA and CDR2 as YNFKEQ. CDR3 nucleotide sequence: TGTGCCAGCAGCCTCGCCGGGACTAGCGGCTACAAAGAGCAGTTCTTC. It encodes CASSLAGTSGYKEQFF.

This clonotype was seen ten or more times. The V gene is TRBV20-1, the J gene TRBJ2-5; 10 nucleotides line up with TRBD2. Germline V gene sequence: CDR1 DFQATT, CDR2 SNEGSKA (reference sequence). CDR3 length: 15 residues. The ends lost 6 bases at V and 6 bases at J; junction bases unmatched: 13. Written as DNA, the CDR3 is TGCAGTGCCTGGCCAAAACCGGGACTAGCGAAGACCCAGTACTTC. Its translation: CSAWPKPGLAKTQYF.

Only one count was recorded for this clonotype. The genes are TRBV11-2 and TRBJ2-3; unclear D gene. This CDR3 comprises 15 residues. Deletions cut 2 bases from V and 6 bases from J, with 15 bases between. The germline V gene encodes CDR1 SGHAT and CDR2 FQNNGV. The DNA for the CDR3 is TGTGCCAGCAGCTTAAATCGGAACAGCGCGGATACGCAGTATTTT. The encoded protein is CASSLNRNSADTQYF. Drawing the rest from reference TRBV11-2 and TRBJ2-3, the complete variable domain is EAGVAQSPRYKIIEKRQSVAFWCNPISGHATLYWYQQILGQGPKLLIQFQNNGVVDDSQLPKDRFSAERLKGVDSTLKIQPAKLEDSAVYLCASSLNRNSADTQYFGPGTRLTVL.

This clonotype appeared a few times. A much larger clone differs by one base, so this may be a read error. The chain carries TRBV29-1 and TRBJ2-5; 7 nucleotides match TRBD1. Germline CDR1 is SQVTM and CDR2 is ANQGSEA. The CDR3 loop spans 15 amino acids. The CDR3 DNA is TGCGGCGTAGGCCGGGACAGCCGTACTCAAGAGACCCAGTACTTC. Translated: CGVGRDSRTQETQYF.

Comments on this clonotype: Likely a read error: the CDR3 ends without its conserved phenylalanine or tryptophan. The DNA is omitted, as the CDR3 cannot be located on it reliably, and the CDR3 follows TCRdb's listing. The J gene is TRBJ2-7, the V gene TRBV29-1; the table calls TRBD1, which could not be checked here. Both ends counted, the CDR3 spans 13 residues. Germline V gives CDR1 SQVTM, CDR2 ANQGSEA. CDR3 sequence: CSVPGGPHYEQYL.

DNA for the CDR3: TGTGCCAGCAGCCGCTGGGACTCCCAAAGGAATGAGCAGTTCTTC. It is translated as CASSRWDSQRNEQFF. The chain couples TRBV7-9 to TRBJ2-1, with D possibly matching TRBD2 (6 bases). Germline-derived CDR1 and CDR2 are SEHNR and FQNEAQ (reference sequence). V gave up 5 bases and J gave up 7 bases, with 18 bases separating them. The CDR3 extends over 15 amino acids.

This chain connects TRBV29-1 to TRBJ2-7, with D hard to call. Germline assignment: CDR1 SQVTM and CDR2 ANQGSEA. V was shortened by 7 bases and J by 2 bases, with 12 bases between the two germline ends. CDR3 length: 12 residues. The CDR3 spells CSGNLRTYEQYF. CDR3 nucleotides: TGCAGCGGAAATTTAAGGACCTACGAGCAGTACTTC.

Note on this clonotype: A read error may account for a junction end that differs from germline. This sequence joins TRBV4-1 and TRBJ2-7, with a tentative D call TRBD1 (6 bases). CDR1 is MGHRA and CDR2 is YSYEKL in the germline V gene. This CDR3 has 18 amino acids. CDR3 nucleotides: TGCGCCAGCAGACAAGAGAGGCTTTCGGGACACACTGCCCGCGAGCAGTACTTC. Its translation is CASRQERLSGHTAREQYF.

A note on this clonotype: This may be a read error, as it is one base from a much larger clone. The chain combines TRBV11-2 with TRBJ2-7, with a weak D call TRBD2 (6 bases). The CDR3 contains 15 residues. V lost 5 bases and J lost 5, with 19 bases in between. The V gene's germline CDR1 is SGHAT and CDR2 FQNNGV. The CDR3 spells CASSVRRGRLHEQYF. The CDR3, as DNA: TGTGCCAGCAGCGTACGGCGGGGAAGACTTCACGAGCAGTACTTC. The full variable domain, its missing parts supplied by reference TRBV11-2 and TRBJ2-7, is EAGVAQSPRYKIIEKRQSVAFWCNPISGHATLYWYQQILGQGPKLLIQFQNNGVVDDSQLPKDRFSAERLKGVDSTLKIQPAKLEDSAVYLCASSVRRGRLHEQYFGPGTRLTVT.

Concerning this clonotype: One end of the junction varies from germline; a read error may be responsible. The chain combines TRBV4-1 with TRBJ2-3; 10 bases are shared with TRBD1. CDR1 and CDR2 from the germline V gene are MGHRA and YSYEKL. The CDR3 sequence is 20 residues long. The CDR3 DNA follows: TGCGCCAGCAGCCAAGACCTGGGGACCGGGACAGGGGTTAGCACAGATTCGCAGTATTTT. Translating gives CASSQDLGTGTGVSTDSQYF.

Of note for this clonotype: A junction boundary mismatches the germline segment, possibly from a read error. The chain employs TRBV6-5 and TRBJ2-7; 8 bases match TRBD1. The CDR3 covers 16 residues. Germline-derived CDR1 and CDR2 are MNHEY and SVGAGI. CDR3 protein: CASSKYRTGSSHEQYF. The DNA for the CDR3 is TGTGCCAGCAGCAAGTATAGGACAGGGAGCTCCCACGAGCAGTACTTC.